The 9 T cell receptor beta chains below all came from one sample that was sequenced in a study of blood T cell repertoires in COVID-19. The data were produced by immunoSEQ multiplex PCR, yet TCRdb's version contains in-frame clones alone and is incomplete. The profile shows about 140,000 clones, 80% of them singletons. Sequenced: peripheral blood. Source of these receptors: a man aged 65-85 years who had recovered from COVID-19.

The chain links TRBV5-8 to TRBJ2-5, with 9 bases matching TRBD1. The length of the CDR3 is 17 residues. Germline assignment: CDR1 SGHTS and CDR2 YDEGEE. J was trimmed by 1 base and V by 0 bases; bases with no gene match: 7. CDR3 sequence reads: CASSLADTGGRQETQYF. CDR3 bases: TGTGCCAGCAGCTTGGCCGATACAGGGGGCCGCCAAGAGACCCAGTACTTC.

J is TRBJ1-6 and V is TRBV3-1 (or the pseudogene TRBV3-2); D gene uncertain. Germline V CDR1 and CDR2: LGHDT, YNNKEL (reference sequence). This CDR3 has 16 amino acids. V was clipped by 2 bases and J by 7 bases, with 15 bases between them. The CDR3 DNA follows: TGTGCCAGCAGCCAACCCCGGGGAGGGAGGAATTCACCCCTCCACTTT. Its translation is CASSQPRGGRNSPLHF.

The gene calls are TRBV19 and TRBJ1-1; D is unclear. Trimming shortened V by 3 bases and J by 0 bases, and 5 bases separated the two germline ends. This CDR3 is built from 13 residues. Germline V lookup: CDR1 LNHDA, CDR2 SQIVND (reference sequence). The CDR3 spells CASSMRVNTEAFF. The DNA for the CDR3 is TGTGCCAGTAGTATGAGGGTGAACACTGAAGCTTTCTTT.

V and J are TRBV6-5 and TRBJ2-1; the D gene is possibly TRBD2 (5 bases). V was cut by 6 bases and J by 5 bases, with 17 bases left in between. CDR1 is MNHEY, CDR2 SVGAGI, per germline. This CDR3 has 15 residues. The CDR3 DNA is TGTGCCAGCAGACCTTCCGGCGCCGGGAACAATGAGCAGTTCTTC. Protein product: CASRPSGAGNNEQFF.

This clone was seen a handful of times. J is TRBJ2-7 and V is TRBV27, with D possibly being TRBD2 (5 bases). The V end lost 6 bases, the J end lost 4 bases, and 16 bases lay between the germline ends. Germline V gene data show CDR1 as MNHEY and CDR2 as SMNVEV (reference sequence). The CDR3 runs to 14 residues. The CDR3 DNA sequence: TGTGCCAGCAGAGGGAGCGCCATGGTTTACGAGCAGTACTTC. Translated, it gives CASRGSAMVYEQYF.

This chain uses TRBV5-1 with TRBJ2-3; TRBD2 matches 11 bases. The CDR3 spans 18 residues. V was pared by 3 bases and J by 1 base, with 10 bases of the junction left unmatched. CDR1 and CDR2 from the germline V gene are SGHRS and YFSETQ. The CDR3 DNA follows: TGCGCCAGCAGCTCCAAGTCCTCGGGACTAGCGGGCACAGATACGCAGTATTTT. It translates to CASSSKSSGLAGTDTQYF.

This clone came up a few times. The J gene is TRBJ1-5, the V gene TRBV6-6; no reliable D call. Trimming took off 0 bases at V and 4 bases at J, with 13 bases between the two ends. Germline V gives CDR1 MNHNY, CDR2 SVGAGI (reference sequence). The CDR3 is 16 residues long. The CDR3 loop reads CASSYSEGGLNQPQHF. The CDR3 nucleotides read TGTGCCAGCAGTTACTCTGAGGGTGGGCTTAATCAGCCCCAGCATTTT.

The chain employs TRBV7-2 and TRBJ2-1, with D possibly TRBD2 on 5 matching bases. The CDR3 loop spans 14 amino acids. Trimming shortened V by 1 base and J by 14 bases, and 18 bases separated the two germline ends. Germline V gene lookup returns CDR1 SGHTA and CDR2 FQGNSA. The CDR3 bases are TGTGCCAGCAGCTTAGTGGTGGGAGACCTAGTTGAGTTCTTC. Amino acid sequence: CASSLVVGDLVEFF.

This chain connects TRBV28 to TRBJ1-5, with 11 bases matching TRBD1. The germline gives CDR1 MDHEN, CDR2 SYDVKM. J gave up 9 bases and V 5 bases, and 9 bases lay outside the gene matches. The CDR3 is 15 residues long. CDR3 in DNA: TGTGCCAGCAGTGGTAGGACAGGGGGCTTGCTGCCCCAGCATTTT. Translated: CASSGRTGGLLPQHF.